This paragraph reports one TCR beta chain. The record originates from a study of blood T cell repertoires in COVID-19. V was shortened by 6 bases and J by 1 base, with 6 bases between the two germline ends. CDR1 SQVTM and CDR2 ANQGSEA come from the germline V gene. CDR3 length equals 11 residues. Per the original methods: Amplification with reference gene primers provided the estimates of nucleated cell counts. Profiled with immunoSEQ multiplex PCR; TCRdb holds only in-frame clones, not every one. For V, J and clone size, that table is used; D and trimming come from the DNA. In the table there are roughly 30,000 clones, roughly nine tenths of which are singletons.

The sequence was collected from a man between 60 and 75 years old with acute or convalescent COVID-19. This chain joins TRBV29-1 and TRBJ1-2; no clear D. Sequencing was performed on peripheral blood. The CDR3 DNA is TGCAGCGTCGTGAGTAACTATGGCTACACCTTC. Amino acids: CSVVSNYGYTF.